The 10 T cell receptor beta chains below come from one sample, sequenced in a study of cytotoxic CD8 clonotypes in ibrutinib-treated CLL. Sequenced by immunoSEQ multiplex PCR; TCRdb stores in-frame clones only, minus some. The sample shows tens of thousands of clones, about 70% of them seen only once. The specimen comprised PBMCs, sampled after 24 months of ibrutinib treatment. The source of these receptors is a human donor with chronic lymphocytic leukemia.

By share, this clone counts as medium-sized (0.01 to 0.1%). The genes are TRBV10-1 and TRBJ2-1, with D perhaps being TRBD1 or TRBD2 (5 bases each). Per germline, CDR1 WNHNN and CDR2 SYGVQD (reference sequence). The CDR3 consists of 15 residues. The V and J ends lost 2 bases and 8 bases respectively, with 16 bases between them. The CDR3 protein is CASSEGVGVSDEQFF. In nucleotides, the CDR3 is TGCGCCAGCAGTGAGGGCGTGGGGGTTAGCGATGAGCAGTTCTTC.

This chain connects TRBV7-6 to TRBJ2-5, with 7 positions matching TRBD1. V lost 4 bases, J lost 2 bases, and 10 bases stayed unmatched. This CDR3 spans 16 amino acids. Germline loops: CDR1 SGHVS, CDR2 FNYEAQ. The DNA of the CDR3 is TGTGCCAGCAGCTACCCACAGGGGATATTACAAGAGACCCAGTACTTC. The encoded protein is CASSYPQGILQETQYF.

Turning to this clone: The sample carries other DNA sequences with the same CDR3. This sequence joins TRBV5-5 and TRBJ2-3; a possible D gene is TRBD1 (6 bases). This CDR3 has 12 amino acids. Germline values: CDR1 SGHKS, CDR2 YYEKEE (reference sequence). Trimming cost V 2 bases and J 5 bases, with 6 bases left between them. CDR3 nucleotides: TGTGCCAGCAGCTTAGGGGGAGATACGCAGTATTTT. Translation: CASSLGGDTQYF.

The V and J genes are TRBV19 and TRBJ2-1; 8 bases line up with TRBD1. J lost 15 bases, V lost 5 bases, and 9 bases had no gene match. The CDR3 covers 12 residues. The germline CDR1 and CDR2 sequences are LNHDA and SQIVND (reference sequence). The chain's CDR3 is CASSPYGQGMFF. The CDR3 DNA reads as TGTGCCAGTAGTCCGTACGGACAGGGTATGTTCTTC.

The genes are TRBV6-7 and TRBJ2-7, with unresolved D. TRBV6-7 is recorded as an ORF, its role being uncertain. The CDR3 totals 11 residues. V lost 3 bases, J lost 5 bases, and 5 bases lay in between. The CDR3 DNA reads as TGTGCCAGCAGTTATGCTCACGAGCAGTACTTC. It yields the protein CASSYAHEQYF.

This chain's CDR3 is CASSQEGVAYDSNQPQHF. The CDR3 nucleotides read TGCGCCAGCAGCCAAGAAGGGGTAGCCTATGATAGCAATCAGCCCCAGCATTTT. J is TRBJ1-5 and V is TRBV4-1, with a weak D call TRBD1 (5 bases). This CDR3 contains 18 residues. Per the germline V gene, CDR1 is MGHRA and CDR2 is YSYEKL. Between the trimmed V and J ends, which lost 0 bases and 0 bases, there was a span of 15 bases.

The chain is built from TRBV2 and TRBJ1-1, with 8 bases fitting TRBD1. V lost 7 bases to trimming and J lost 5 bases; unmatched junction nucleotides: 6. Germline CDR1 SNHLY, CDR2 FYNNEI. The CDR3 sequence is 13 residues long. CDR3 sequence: CASNGQGGTEAFF. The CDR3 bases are TGTGCCAGCAACGGACAGGGTGGGACTGAAGCTTTCTTT.

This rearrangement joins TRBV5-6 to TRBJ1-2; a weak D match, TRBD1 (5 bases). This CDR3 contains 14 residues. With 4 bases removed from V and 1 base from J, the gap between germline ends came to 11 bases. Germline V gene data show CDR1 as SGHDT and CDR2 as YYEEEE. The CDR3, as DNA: TGTGCCAGCAGCCCGGGGACCCTTAACTATGGCTACACCTTC. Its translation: CASSPGTLNYGYTF.

The DNA for the CDR3 is TGTGCCAGCTCCCGGGGAGGGACAGGGGTCACTGAAGCTTTCTTT. Its protein product is CASSRGGTGVTEAFF. The rearrangement joins TRBV18 to TRBJ1-1; 10 bases agree with TRBD1. CDR1 is KGHSH, CDR2 LQKENI, per germline. This CDR3 contains 15 residues. Unmatched junction bases numbered 8, after V lost 6 bases and J lost 4 bases.

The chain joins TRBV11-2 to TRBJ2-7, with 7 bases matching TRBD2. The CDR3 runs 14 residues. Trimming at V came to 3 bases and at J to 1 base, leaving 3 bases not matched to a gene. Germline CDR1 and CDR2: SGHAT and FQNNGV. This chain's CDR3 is CASSFSGGSYEQYF. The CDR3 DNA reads TGTGCCAGCAGCTTCTCGGGGGGATCCTACGAGCAGTACTTC.